Listed below are T cell receptor beta chains from one sample, sequenced in a study of beta chain features in type 1 diabetes. The assay was immunoSEQ multiplex PCR, and TCRdb's table has in-frame clones only and misses some. The data contain 900,000 or so clones, roughly 15% of them singletons. Sequencing was done on a sample of naive CD4+ T cells from blood. These receptor sequences come from a woman under 30 in good health. CDR3s include the opening cysteine and the closing phenylalanine or tryptophan. Fields, in order: CDR3 DNA, CDR3 protein, D gene, clone size, V gene, J gene. A D gene is named only where the DNA matches it firmly. A clone size is listed for some rows: how often the clone was seen (once, few, many), or a class if it is expanded.

CDR3 DNA: TGTGCCAGCAGCCCGGGCCTCAGTAACACCATATATTTT
CDR3 protein: CASSPGLSNTIYF
D gene: .
clone size: .
V gene: TRBV11-2
J gene: TRBJ1-3

CDR3 DNA: TGTGCCAGCAGCATAGACAGGGGAGGGACGGAGACCCAGTACTTC
CDR3 protein: CASSIDRGGTETQYF
D gene: .
clone size: .
V gene: TRBV2
J gene: TRBJ2-5

CDR3 DNA: TGTGCCAGCCTAAGGTCTATTGGGACAGATAATCAGCCCCAGCATTTT
CDR3 protein: CASLRSIGTDNQPQHF
D gene: TRBD1
clone size: .
V gene: TRBV6-6
J gene: TRBJ1-5

CDR3 DNA: TGCAGCGCGACAGGGCGAGAGACCCAGTACTTC
CDR3 protein: CSATGRETQYF
D gene: TRBD1
clone size: few
V gene: TRBV20-1
J gene: TRBJ2-5

CDR3 DNA: TGTGCCAGTAGAGCTCCGGCGAGTCAGACCCAGTACTTC
CDR3 protein: CASRAPASQTQYF
D gene: .
clone size: .
V gene: TRBV19
J gene: TRBJ2-5

CDR3 DNA: TGCAGCGTGGCCCCAACTAGCCAAGAGACCCAGTACTTC
CDR3 protein: CSVAPTSQETQYF
D gene: .
clone size: few
V gene: TRBV29-1
J gene: TRBJ2-5

CDR3 DNA: TGCGCCAGCAGTCAAACAGGGCTTGTTTCGGATACGCAGTATTTT
CDR3 protein: CASSQTGLVSDTQYF
D gene: .
clone size: .
V gene: TRBV5-1
J gene: TRBJ2-3

CDR3 DNA: TGTGCCAGCTCACCACGACCGGGCCAAGGGCGACATACAGATACGCAGTATTTT
CDR3 protein: CASSPRPGQGRHTDTQYF
D gene: .
clone size: .
V gene: TRBV18
J gene: TRBJ2-3

CDR3 DNA: TGTGCCAGCAGCTTAGCGGGAGTCTATGAGCAGTTCTTC
CDR3 protein: CASSLAGVYEQFF
D gene: .
clone size: .
V gene: TRBV11-2
J gene: TRBJ2-1

CDR3 DNA: TGTGCCACCAGCAGAGATCTCGAGAGCGGGAGAGTTGCGGTATGTCAGTTCTTC
CDR3 protein: CATSRDLESGRVAVCQFF
D gene: TRBD2
clone size: .
V gene: TRBV15
J gene: TRBJ2-1

CDR3 DNA: TGTGCCAGCAGCCCAAAAGGCCTAATTAGCGGGAGACGATCCTACGAGCAGTACTTC
CDR3 protein: CASSPKGLISGRRSYEQYF
D gene: TRBD2
clone size: .
V gene: TRBV7-3
J gene: TRBJ2-7

CDR3 DNA: TGCGCCAGCAGCCTTCCGGGACTAGCGGGAGCCGGGGAGCTGTTTTTT
CDR3 protein: CASSLPGLAGAGELFF
D gene: TRBD2
clone size: .
V gene: TRBV5-1
J gene: TRBJ2-2

CDR3 DNA: TGTGCCAGCAGCGCCCGACAGGGGGCGGGCGAGACCCAGTACTTC
CDR3 protein: CASSARQGAGETQYF
D gene: TRBD1
clone size: .
V gene: TRBV7-2
J gene: TRBJ2-5

CDR3 DNA: TGTGCCAGCAGCCCCGAGGGACATTTT
CDR3 protein: CASSPEGHF
D gene: .
clone size: .
V gene: TRBV7-9
J gene: TRBJ1-1

CDR3 DNA: TGTGCCAGCAGCCGTCTCGAAGGGGCCAGTGAAGCTTTCTTT
CDR3 protein: CASSRLEGASEAFF
D gene: .
clone size: .
V gene: TRBV7-8
J gene: TRBJ1-1

CDR3 DNA: TGTGCCAGTTTTAGCGGGAGGAACAATGAGCAGTTCTTC
CDR3 protein: CASFSGRNNEQFF
D gene: TRBD2
clone size: .
V gene: TRBV4-2
J gene: TRBJ2-1